This T cell receptor beta chain was identified in a study of blood T cell repertoires in COVID-19. Study as a whole: Samples taken during acute and convalescent COVID-19 were collected in the United States, Italy and Spain. PBMCs, B-cell-depleted T cells, or T cells provided the cDNA or gDNA that made up the material.

Sequencing was performed with immunoSEQ multiplex PCR; in TCRdb, only in-frame clones are kept and a portion is missing. The profile shows 190,000 or so clones, around nine tenths of them singletons. All enrollees were roughly 18 to 90 years old and from roughly 26 US areas. This sequence was found in a woman in her thirties who had been exposed to COVID-19. The sequencing input was PBMCs or T cells enriched from blood (not recorded which).

Here the CDR3 reads CASSVNRGPGEAFF. Written as DNA, the CDR3 is TGTGCCAGCAGCGTGAACAGGGGGCCCGGTGAAGCTTTCTTT. V and J are TRBV5-6 and TRBJ1-1; 9 nucleotides align to TRBD1. Germline loops: CDR1 SGHDT, CDR2 YYEEEE. V was clipped by 4 bases and J by 7 bases; unmatched bases: 8. The CDR3 contains 14 residues. The whole variable domain, filled in from reference TRBV5-6 and TRBJ1-1, reads DAGVTQSPTHLIKTRGQQVTLRCSPKSGHDTVSWYQQALGQGPQFIFQYYEEEERQRGNFPDRFSGHQFPNYSSELNVNALLLGDSALYLCASSVNRGPGEAFFGQGTRLTVV.